Given below is one TCR beta chain in context. This sample was included in a study of blood T cell repertoires in COVID-19. Generated by immunoSEQ multiplex PCR, the TCRdb table keeps only in-frame clones and is missing some. The table lists fewer than 100,000 clones, 85% of them singletons. With 4 bases clipped from V and 1 base from J, the junction kept 2 bases outside the gene matches. The CDR3 is 14 residues long. Germline V lookup: CDR1 SGHNT, CDR2 YYREEE (reference sequence). The clonotype comes from a man between 60 and 70 years old with acute or convalescent COVID-19. Sequencing input: peripheral blood. V and J are TRBV5-4 and TRBJ2-3; 8 nucleotides agree with TRBD2. For the CDR3, the DNA is TGTGCCAGCAGCCCGCGGGGGGGCACAGATACGCAGTATTTT. Its translation: CASSPRGGTDTQYF.